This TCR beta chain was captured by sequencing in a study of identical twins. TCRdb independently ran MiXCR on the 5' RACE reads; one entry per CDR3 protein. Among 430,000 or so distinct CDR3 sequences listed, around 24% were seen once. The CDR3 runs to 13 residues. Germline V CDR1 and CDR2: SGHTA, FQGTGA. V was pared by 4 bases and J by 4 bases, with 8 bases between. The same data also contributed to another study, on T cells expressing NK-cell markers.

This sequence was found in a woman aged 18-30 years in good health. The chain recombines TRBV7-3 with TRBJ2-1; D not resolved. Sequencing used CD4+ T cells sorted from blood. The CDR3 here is CASSSNRYNEQFF. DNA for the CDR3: TGTGCCAGCAGCTCTAACCGGTACAATGAGCAGTTCTTC. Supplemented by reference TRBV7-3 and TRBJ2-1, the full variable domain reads GAGVSQTPSNKVTEKGKYVELRCDPISGHTALYWYRQSLGQGPEFLIYFQGTGAADDSGLPNDRFFAVRPEGSVSTLKIQRTERGDSAVYLCASSSNRYNEQFFGPGTRLTVL.